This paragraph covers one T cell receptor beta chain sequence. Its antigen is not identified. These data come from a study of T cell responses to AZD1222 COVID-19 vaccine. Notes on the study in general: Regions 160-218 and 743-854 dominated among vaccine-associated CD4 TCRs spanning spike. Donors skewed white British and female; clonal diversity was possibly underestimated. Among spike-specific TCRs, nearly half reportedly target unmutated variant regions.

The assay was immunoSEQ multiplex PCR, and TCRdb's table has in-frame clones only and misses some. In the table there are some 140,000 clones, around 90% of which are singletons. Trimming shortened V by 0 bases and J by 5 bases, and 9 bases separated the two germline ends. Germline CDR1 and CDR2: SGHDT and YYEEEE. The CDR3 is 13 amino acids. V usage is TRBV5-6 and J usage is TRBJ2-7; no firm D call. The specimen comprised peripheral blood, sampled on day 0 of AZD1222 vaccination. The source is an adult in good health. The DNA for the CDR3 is TGTGCCAGCAGCTTGGTTAGGGCCGACGAGCAGTACTTC. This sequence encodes CASSLVRADEQYF.